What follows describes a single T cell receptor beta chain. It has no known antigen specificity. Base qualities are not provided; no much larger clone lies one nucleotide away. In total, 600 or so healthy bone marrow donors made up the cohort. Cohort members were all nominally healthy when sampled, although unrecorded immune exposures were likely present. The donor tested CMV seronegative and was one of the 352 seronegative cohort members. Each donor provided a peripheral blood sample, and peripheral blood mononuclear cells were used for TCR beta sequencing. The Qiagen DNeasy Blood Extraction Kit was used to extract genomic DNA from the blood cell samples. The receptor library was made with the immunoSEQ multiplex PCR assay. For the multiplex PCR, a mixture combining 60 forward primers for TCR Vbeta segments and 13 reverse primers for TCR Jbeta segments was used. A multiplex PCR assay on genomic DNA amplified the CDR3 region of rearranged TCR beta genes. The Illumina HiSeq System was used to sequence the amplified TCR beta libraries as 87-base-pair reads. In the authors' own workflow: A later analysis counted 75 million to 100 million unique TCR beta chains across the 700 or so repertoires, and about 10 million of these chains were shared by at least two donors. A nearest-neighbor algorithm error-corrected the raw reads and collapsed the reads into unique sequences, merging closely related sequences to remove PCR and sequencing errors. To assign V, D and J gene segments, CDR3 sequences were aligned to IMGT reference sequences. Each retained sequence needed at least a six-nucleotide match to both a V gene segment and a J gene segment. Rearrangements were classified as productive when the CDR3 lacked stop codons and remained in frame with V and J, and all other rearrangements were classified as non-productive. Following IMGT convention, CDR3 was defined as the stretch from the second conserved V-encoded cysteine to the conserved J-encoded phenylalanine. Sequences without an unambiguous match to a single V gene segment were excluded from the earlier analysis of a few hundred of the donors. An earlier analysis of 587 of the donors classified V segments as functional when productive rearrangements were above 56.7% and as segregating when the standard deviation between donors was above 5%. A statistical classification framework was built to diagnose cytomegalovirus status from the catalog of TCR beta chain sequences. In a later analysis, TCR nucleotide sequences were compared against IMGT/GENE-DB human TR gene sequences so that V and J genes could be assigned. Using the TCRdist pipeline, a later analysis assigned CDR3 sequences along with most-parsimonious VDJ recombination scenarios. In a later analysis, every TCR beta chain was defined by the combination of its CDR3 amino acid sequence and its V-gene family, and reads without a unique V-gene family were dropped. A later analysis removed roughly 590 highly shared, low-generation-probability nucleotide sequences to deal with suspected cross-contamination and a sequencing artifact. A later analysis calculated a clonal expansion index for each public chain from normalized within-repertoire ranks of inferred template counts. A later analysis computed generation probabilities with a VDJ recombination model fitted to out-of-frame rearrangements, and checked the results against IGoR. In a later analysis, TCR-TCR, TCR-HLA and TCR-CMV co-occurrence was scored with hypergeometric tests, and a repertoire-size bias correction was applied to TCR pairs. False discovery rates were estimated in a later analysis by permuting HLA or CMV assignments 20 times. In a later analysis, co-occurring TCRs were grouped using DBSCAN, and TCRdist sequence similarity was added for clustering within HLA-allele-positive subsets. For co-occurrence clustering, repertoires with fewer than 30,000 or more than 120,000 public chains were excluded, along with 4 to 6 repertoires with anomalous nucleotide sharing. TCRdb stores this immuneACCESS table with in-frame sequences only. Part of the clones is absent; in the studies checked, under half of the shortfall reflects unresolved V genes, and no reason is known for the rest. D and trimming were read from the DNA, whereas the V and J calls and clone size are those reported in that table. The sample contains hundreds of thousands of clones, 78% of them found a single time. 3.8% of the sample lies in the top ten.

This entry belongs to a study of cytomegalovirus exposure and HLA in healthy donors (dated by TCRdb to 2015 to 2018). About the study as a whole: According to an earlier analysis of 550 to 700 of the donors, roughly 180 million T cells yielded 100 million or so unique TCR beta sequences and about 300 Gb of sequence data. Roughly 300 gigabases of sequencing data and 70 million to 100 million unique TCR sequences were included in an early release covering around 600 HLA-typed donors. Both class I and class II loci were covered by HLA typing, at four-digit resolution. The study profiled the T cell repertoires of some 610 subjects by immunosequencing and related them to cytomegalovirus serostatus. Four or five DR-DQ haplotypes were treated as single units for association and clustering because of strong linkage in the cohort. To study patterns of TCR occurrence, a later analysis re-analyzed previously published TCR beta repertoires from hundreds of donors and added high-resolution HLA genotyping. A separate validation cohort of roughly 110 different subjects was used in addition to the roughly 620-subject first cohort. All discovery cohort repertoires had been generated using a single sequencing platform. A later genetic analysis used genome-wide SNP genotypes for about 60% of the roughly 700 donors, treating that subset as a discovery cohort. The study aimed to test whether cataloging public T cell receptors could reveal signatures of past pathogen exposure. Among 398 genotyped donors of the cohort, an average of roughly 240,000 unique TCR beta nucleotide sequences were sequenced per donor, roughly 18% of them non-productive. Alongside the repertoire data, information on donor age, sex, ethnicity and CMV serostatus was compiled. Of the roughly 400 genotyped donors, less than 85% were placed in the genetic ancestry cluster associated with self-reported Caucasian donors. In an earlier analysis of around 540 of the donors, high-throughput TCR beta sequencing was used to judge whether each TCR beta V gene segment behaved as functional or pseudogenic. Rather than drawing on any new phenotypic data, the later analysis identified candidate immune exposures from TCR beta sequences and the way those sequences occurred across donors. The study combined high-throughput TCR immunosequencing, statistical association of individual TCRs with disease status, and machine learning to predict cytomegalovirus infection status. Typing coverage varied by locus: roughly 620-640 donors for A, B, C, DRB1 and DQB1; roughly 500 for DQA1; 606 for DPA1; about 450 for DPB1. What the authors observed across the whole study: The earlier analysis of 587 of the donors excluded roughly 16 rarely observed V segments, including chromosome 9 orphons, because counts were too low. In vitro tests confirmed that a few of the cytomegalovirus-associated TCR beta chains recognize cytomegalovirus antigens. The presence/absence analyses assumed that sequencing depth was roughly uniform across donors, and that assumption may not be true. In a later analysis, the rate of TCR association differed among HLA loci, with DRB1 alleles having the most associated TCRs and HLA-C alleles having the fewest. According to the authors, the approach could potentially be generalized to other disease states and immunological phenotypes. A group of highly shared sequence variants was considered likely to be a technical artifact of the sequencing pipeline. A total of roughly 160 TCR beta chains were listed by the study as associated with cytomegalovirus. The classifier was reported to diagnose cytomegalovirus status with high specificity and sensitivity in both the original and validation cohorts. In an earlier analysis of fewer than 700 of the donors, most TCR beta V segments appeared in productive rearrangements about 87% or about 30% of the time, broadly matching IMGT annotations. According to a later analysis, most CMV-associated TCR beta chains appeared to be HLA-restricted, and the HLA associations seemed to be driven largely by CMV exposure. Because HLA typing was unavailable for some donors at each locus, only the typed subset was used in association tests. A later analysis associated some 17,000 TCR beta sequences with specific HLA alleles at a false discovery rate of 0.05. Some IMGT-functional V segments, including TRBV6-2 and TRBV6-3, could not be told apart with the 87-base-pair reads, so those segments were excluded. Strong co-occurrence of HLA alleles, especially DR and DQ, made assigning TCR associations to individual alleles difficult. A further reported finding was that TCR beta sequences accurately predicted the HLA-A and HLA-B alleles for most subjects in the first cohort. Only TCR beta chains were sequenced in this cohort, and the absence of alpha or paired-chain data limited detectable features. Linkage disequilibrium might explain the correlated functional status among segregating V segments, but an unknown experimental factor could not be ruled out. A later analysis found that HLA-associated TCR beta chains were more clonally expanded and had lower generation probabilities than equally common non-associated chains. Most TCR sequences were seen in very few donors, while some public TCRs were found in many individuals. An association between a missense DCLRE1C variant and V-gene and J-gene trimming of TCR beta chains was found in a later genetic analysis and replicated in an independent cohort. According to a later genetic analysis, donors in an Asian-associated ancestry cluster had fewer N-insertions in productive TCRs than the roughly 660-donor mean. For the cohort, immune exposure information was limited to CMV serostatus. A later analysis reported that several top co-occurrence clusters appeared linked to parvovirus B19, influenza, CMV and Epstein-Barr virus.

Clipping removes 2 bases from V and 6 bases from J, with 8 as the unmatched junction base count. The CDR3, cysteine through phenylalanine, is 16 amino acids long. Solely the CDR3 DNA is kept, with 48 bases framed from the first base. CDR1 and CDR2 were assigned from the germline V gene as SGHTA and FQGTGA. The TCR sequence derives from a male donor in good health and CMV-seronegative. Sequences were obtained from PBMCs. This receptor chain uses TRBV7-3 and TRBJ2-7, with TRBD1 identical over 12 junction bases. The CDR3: CASSLSLRGQGAEQYF. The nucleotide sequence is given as TGTGCCAGCAGCTTATCACTTCGGGGACAGGGGGCCGAGCAGTACTTC.